This is a list of T cell receptor beta chains from one sample in a study of blood T cell repertoires in COVID-19. Repertoires were generated with immunoSEQ multiplex PCR, while TCRdb's copy carries only in-frame clones and drops some. Of some 420,000 clones listed, over 75% are singletons. Sequencing was carried out using PBMCs or T cells enriched from blood (not recorded which). These receptors came from a man between 25 and 39 years old who had recovered from COVID-19. The CDR3 runs from the conserved cysteine through the conserved F or W.

J gene,V gene,CDR3 protein
TRBJ1-1,TRBV9,CASSVLPSTEAFF
TRBJ1-2,TRBV7-9,CASSLGQGGGYTF
TRBJ1-3,TRBV29-1,CSVTTTTGFGNTIYF
TRBJ1-2,TRBV28,CASSFDRGSGSYGYTF
TRBJ1-2,TRBV7-8,CASSLVVWRNANYGYTF
TRBJ2-3,TRBV29-1,CSVELGLLDTQYF
TRBJ2-1,TRBV5-4,CASSHSTSSFYSDEQFF
TRBJ2-1,TRBV7-9,CASSSKWTGANEQFF
TRBJ1-2,TRBV28,CASSSQVGGYGYTF
TRBJ2-1,TRBV28,CASSLGRRLEQFF
TRBJ2-1,TRBV28,CASSFLREQFF
TRBJ2-2,TRBV5-1,CASSLEAGGNTGELFF
TRBJ2-1,TRBV2,CASSKLAEQFF
TRBJ2-7,TRBV27,CASSSGQEGPYEQYF
TRBJ2-3,TRBV14,CASSFLAGGTTDTQYF
TRBJ2-7,TRBV10-3,CAISARDEQYF
TRBJ2-5,TRBV5-6,CASSLGQPEETQYF
TRBJ2-5,TRBV5-4,CASSSRGRQETQYF
TRBJ1-2,TRBV5-1,CASSLGQGARGYTF
TRBJ2-5,TRBV28,CASSWTGKQETQYF
TRBJ2-2,TRBV5-1,CASSLATNTGELFF
TRBJ2-5,TRBV27,CASSLEGAETQYF
TRBJ1-2,TRBV24-1,CATSGEGTAQSYGYTF
TRBJ1-5,TRBV7-2,CASSPGTGGNQPQHF
TRBJ2-1,TRBV7-8,CASSVGGSGNEQFF
TRBJ2-7,TRBV4-2,CASSHGQGIDEQYF
TRBJ1-2,TRBV19,CASSMEQGDGYTF
TRBJ2-3,TRBV7-9,CASSSNGVEDTQYF
TRBJ1-3,TRBV5-1,CASSPESPYSGNTIYF
TRBJ2-1,TRBV5-1,CASSRTSGSPEQFF
TRBJ1-1,TRBV27,CASSFRRGQDTEAFF
TRBJ2-7,TRBV9,CASSVSTSGSSYEQYF
TRBJ1-6,TRBV28,CASSLSGAGWSPLHF
TRBJ2-7,TRBV3-1/TRBV3-2,CASSRIAGGPSYEQYF
TRBJ1-2,TRBV7-8,CASSPLGQGVSYGYTF
TRBJ2-4,TRBV5-8,CASSWTGGWDIQYF
TRBJ2-3,TRBV5-6,CASMAERTDTQYF
TRBJ2-2,TRBV15,CATSRDWREGAGTGELFF
TRBJ2-3,TRBV6-5,CASSPSFSDTQYF
TRBJ2-1,TRBV4-1,CASSQETGLAGYNEQFF
TRBJ1-4,TRBV19,CASSAPQGGKLFF
TRBJ2-1,TRBV7-9,CASSLEGEQFF
TRBJ2-1,TRBV24-1,CATSDFAGVEQFF
TRBJ2-7,TRBV5-1,CASSSQRGGRGYEQYF
TRBJ2-1,TRBV28,CASTRLADEQFF
TRBJ1-1,TRBV18,CASSPGQGNTEAFF